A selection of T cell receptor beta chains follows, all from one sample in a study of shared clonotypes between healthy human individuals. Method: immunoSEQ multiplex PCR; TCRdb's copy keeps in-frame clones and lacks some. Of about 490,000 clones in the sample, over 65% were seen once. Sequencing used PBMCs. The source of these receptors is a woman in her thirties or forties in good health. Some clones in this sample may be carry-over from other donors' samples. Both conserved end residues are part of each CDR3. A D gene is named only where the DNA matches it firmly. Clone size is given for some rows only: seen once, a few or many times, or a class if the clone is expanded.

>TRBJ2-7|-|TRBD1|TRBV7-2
CASSLEVRDSYEQYF
TGTGCCAGCAGCTTAGAAGTCCGGGACAGCTACGAGCAGTACTTC
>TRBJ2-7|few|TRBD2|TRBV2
CASRGLAGYEQYF
TGTGCCAGCAGGGGGCTAGCGGGGTACGAGCAGTACTTC
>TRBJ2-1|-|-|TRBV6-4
CASSERENSYNEQFF
TGTGCCAGCAGTGAGAGGGAAAACTCCTACAATGAGCAGTTCTTC
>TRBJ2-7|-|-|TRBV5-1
CASSVRGSYEQYF
TGCGCCAGCAGCGTGAGGGGTTCCTACGAGCAGTACTTC
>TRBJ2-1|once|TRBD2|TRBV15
CATSRDSPTTSGAYNEQFF
TGTGCCACCAGCAGAGATTCGCCAACGACTAGCGGGGCCTACAATGAGCAGTTCTTC
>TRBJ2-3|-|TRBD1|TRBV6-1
CASSQTGQGADTQYF
TGTGCCAGCAGCCAAACGGGACAGGGGGCAGATACGCAGTATTTT
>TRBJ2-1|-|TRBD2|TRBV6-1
CASSEGASGIYEQFF
TGTGCCAGCAGTGAAGGGGCTAGCGGGATCTATGAGCAGTTCTTC
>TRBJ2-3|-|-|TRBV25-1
CASSEFGSGRKRAQYF
TGTGCCAGCAGTGAATTCGGTAGTGGCCGAAAGCGGGCGCAGTATTTT
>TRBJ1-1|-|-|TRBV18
CASSQSDGAEAFF
TGTGCCAGCTCTCAATCCGACGGGGCTGAAGCTTTCTTT
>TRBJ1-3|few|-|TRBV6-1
CASSEAGPSGNTIYF
TGTGCCAGCAGTGAAGCGGGCCCCTCTGGAAACACCATATATTTT
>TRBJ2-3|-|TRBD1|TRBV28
CASRPGGGWSTDTQYF
TGTGCCAGCAGACCAGGGGGTGGGTGGAGCACAGATACGCAGTATTTT
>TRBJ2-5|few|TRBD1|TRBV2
CASSEETGGETQYF
TGTGCCAGCAGTGAAGAGACAGGGGGAGAGACCCAGTACTTC
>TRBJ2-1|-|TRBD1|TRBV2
CASSDWDRGGNEQFF
TGTGCCAGCAGTGATTGGGACAGGGGAGGCAATGAGCAGTTCTTC
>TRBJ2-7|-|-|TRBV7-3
CASSLRERYEQYF
TGTGCCAGCAGCTTAAGGGAACGCTACGAGCAGTACTTC
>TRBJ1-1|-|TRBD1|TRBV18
CASSLSGDRGVTEAFF
TGTGCCAGCTCACTTTCTGGGGACAGGGGAGTTACTGAAGCTTTCTTT
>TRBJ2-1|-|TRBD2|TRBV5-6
CASSLRLAGVGYNEQFF
TGTGCCAGCAGCTTGCGCTTAGCGGGAGTAGGGTACAATGAGCAGTTCTTC
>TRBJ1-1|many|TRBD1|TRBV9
CASNTGDLNTEAFF
TGTGCCAGCAACACAGGGGACCTGAACACTGAAGCTTTCTTT
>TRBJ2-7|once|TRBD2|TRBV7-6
CASSPGLDGEQYF
TGTGCCAGCAGCCCCGGACTAGACGGCGAGCAGTACTTC
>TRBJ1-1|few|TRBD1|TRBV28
CASSLWDRGRGEAFF
TGTGCCAGCAGTTTATGGGACAGGGGGCGTGGTGAAGCTTTCTTT
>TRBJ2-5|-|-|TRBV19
CASSIGGAGGETQYF
TGTGCCAGTAGTATCGGGGGCGCCGGGGGAGAGACCCAGTACTTC
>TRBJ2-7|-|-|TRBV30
CAWSVLKSSYEQYF
TGTGCCTGGAGTGTACTAAAAAGCTCCTACGAGCAGTACTTC
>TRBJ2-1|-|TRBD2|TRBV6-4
CASSAGREGVNEQFF
TGTGCCAGCAGTGCGGGGCGGGAGGGTGTCAATGAGCAGTTCTTC
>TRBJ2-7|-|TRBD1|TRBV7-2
CASSYSGTGINEQYF
TGTGCCAGCAGCTACTCCGGGACAGGGATAAACGAGCAGTACTTC
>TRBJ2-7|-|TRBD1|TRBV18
CASSPRSWGQGAREDQEQYF
TGTGCCAGCTCACCACGAAGTTGGGGACAGGGCGCCCGCGAGGATCAGGAGCAGTACTTC
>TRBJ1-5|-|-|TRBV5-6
CASSLGPYSNQPRHF
TGTGCCAGCAGCTTGGGGCCCTATAGCAATCAGCCCCGGCATTTT
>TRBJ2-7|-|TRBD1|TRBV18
CASSPGQESYEQYF
TGTGCCAGCTCACCGGGACAGGAGTCCTACGAGCAGTACTTC
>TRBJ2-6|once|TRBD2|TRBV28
CASRLAGSSGANVLTF
TGTGCCAGCAGACTAGCGGGAAGCTCTGGGGCCAACGTCCTGACTTTC
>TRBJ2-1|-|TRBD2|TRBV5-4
CASSSGGLAGRVGNEQFF
TGTGCCAGCAGCTCGGGGGGGTTAGCGGGACGGGTTGGAAATGAGCAGTTCTTC
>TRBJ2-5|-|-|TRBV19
CASSIMGTEQETQYF
TGTGCCAGTAGTATAATGGGGACCGAACAAGAGACCCAGTACTTC
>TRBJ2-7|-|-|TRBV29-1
CSVTWTATYEQYF
TGCAGCGTAACCTGGACAGCTACCTACGAGCAGTACTTC
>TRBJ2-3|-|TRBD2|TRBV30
CAWSPGLAGGGDTQYF
TGTGCCTGGAGCCCCGGACTAGCGGGGGGGGGAGATACGCAGTATTTT
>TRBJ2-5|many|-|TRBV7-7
CASSLAWGGGLETQYF
TGTGCTAGCAGCTTAGCGTGGGGAGGGGGCCTGGAGACCCAGTACTTC
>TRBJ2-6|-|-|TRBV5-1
CASSLDGSAGANVLTF
TGCGCCAGCAGCTTGGATGGAAGCGCTGGGGCCAACGTCCTGACTTTC
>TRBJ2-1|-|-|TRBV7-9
CASSLGGGDEQFF
TGTGCCAGCAGCTTAGGTGGGGGCGATGAGCAGTTCTTC
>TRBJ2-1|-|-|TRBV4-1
CASSQDRQHREQFF
TGCGCCAGCAGCCAAGATAGGCAACACAGGGAGCAGTTCTTC
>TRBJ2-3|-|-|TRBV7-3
CASSFSITDTQYF
TGTGCCAGCAGCTTCAGCATTACAGATACGCAGTATTTT
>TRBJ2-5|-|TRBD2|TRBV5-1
CASSLVASGTQETQYF
TGCGCCAGCAGCTTGGTGGCTAGCGGTACCCAAGAGACCCAGTACTTC
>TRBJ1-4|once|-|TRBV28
CASSRFFRELGEKLFF
TGTGCCAGCAGTCGGTTTTTTAGGGAGTTAGGGGAAAAACTGTTTTTT
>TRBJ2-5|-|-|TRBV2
CASRDSGETQYF
TGTGCCAGCAGGGACAGTGGCGAGACCCAGTACTTC
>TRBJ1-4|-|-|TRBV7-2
CASSYGDTTNEKLFF
TGTGCCAGCAGCTACGGGGACACGACTAATGAAAAACTGTTTTTT
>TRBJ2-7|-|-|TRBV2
CASSESGLPSYEQYF
TGTGCCAGCAGTGAAAGCGGGCTCCCCTCCTACGAGCAGTACTTC
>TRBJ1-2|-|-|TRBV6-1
CAISESRESNYGYTF
TGTGCCATCAGTGAGTCAAGGGAGTCGAACTATGGCTACACCTTC
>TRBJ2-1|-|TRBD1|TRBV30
CAWSPRDRGTYNEQFF
TGTGCCTGGAGCCCACGGGACAGGGGGACCTACAATGAGCAGTTCTTC
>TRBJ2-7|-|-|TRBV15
CATSVRQSSYEQYF
TGTGCCACCAGCGTGCGACAGAGCTCCTACGAGCAGTACTTC
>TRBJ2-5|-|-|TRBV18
CASSPRTQETQYF
TGTGCCAGCTCACCGAGGACCCAAGAGACCCAGTACTTC
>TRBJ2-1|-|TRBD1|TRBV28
CASSIDRGTYNEQFF
TGTGCCAGCAGCATCGACAGGGGGACCTACAATGAGCAGTTCTTC
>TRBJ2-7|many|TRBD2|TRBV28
CASSFSPGGSVWEQYF
TGTGCCAGCAGTTTCTCCCCGGGCGGGAGTGTTTGGGAGCAGTACTTC
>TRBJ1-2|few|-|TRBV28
CASTTTQVYGYTF
TGTGCCAGCACCACCACACAGGTCTATGGCTACACCTTC
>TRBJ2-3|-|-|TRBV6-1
CASSETQITDTQYF
TGTGCCAGCAGTGAAACCCAGATCACAGATACGCAGTATTTT